The present entry profiles one TCR beta chain with its context. Produced via immunoSEQ multiplex PCR; TCRdb's table is partial and in-frame only. The table records 110,000 to 150,000 clones, approximately 88% of them present only once. This record belongs to a study of control samples from healthy donors and cancer patients. The CDR3 covers 14 residues. J gave up 7 bases and V 0 bases, and 5 bases lay outside the gene matches. Germline V gene data show CDR1 as SGDLS and CDR2 as YYNGEE. Source material: blood. The sequence was obtained from a man aged 25-40 years in good health. The gene calls are TRBV9 and TRBJ1-2, with TRBD1 matching 8 bases. The chain's CDR3 is CASSVGQGAGGYTF. DNA of the CDR3: TGTGCCAGCAGCGTAGGGCAGGGGGCGGGTGGCTACACCTTC.